The T cell receptor (beta chain) under discussion was sequenced for a study of cytomegalovirus exposure and HLA in healthy donors. Study in general: HLA-typed donors contributed some 85 million unique TCRs, which were held in an early data release.

Concerning this clone: Antigen specificity is unknown.

The study ran its PCR with 60 Vbeta and 13 Jbeta primers. Data came from immunoSEQ multiplex PCR; TCRdb stores just in-frame clones and leaves some out. Listed are around 29,000 clones; 0.71% falls within the top ten. Study conclusions and caveats: Within a later analysis, the majority of CMV-associated TCR beta chains appeared HLA-restricted. Reports indicate that TCR beta sequences accurately predicted the HLA-A and HLA-B alleles of most subjects. Sequencing artifact likely explains a cluster of highly shared sequence variants.

The TCR comes from a young man in good health and CMV-seronegative. Input material: PBMCs.

This CDR3 reads CASSPRDSGETQYF. Here the CDR3 DNA reads TGTGCCAGCAGCCCCAGGGACAGTGGAGAGACCCAGTACTTC. The chain joins TRBV7-6 to TRBJ2-5, with 7 bases fitting TRBD1. This CDR3 is 14 amino acids long. Trimming took 5 bases from V and 4 from J; bases not matched to a gene: 7. Germline-derived CDR1 and CDR2 are SGHVS and FNYEAQ.